The 11 T cell receptor beta chains reported below all come from one sample, sequenced in a study of cytomegalovirus exposure and HLA in healthy donors. 13 Jbeta primers and 60 Vbeta primers were used for the PCR. The repertoire was sequenced with immunoSEQ multiplex PCR; TCRdb's copy has only in-frame clones and lacks some. This table holds over 110,000 clones, roughly 78% found once. Sequencing input: PBMCs. Receptor source: a female donor in good health and CMV-seronegative.

The chain couples TRBV7-8 to TRBJ1-1; 7 positions match TRBD1. The V segment lost 5 bases and the J segment 0 bases; nucleotides outside the gene matches: 6. The germline V gene encodes CDR1 SGHVS and CDR2 FQNEAQ. This CDR3 has 15 amino acids. CDR3 loop: CASSQPGQLNTEAFF. The CDR3 DNA is TGTGCCAGCAGCCAACCGGGACAGCTGAACACTGAAGCTTTCTTT.

The V call is TRBV5-8, the J call TRBJ2-1; D remains unclear. CDR3 length: 14 residues. The V end was cut by 4 bases, the J end by 7 bases, with 15 bases between. Germline CDR1 SGHTS, CDR2 YDEGEE. The CDR3 reads CASSAYHAENEQFF. CDR3 sequence (DNA): TGTGCCAGCAGCGCGTATCACGCTGAGAATGAGCAGTTCTTC.

The J gene is TRBJ1-5, the V gene TRBV28, with D perhaps TRBD1 (5 bases). Germline CDR1 reads MDHEN; CDR2 reads SYDVKM. This CDR3 is built from 18 residues. V lost 6 bases and J 2 bases, leaving 23 bases between the germline ends. The CDR3 DNA sequence: TGTGCCAGCAGGCCCCCGGGACTCGCCGGAGGTCGCAATCAGCCCCAGCATTTT. Its translation is CASRPPGLAGGRNQPQHF. Full variable domain (rest looked up from reference TRBV28 and TRBJ1-5): DVKVTQSSRYLVKRTGEKVFLECVQDMDHENMFWYRQDPGLGLRLIYFSYDVKMKEKGDIPEGYSVSREKKERFSLILESASTNQTSMYLCASRPPGLAGGRNQPQHFGDGTRLSIL.

V gene TRBV28 combines with J gene TRBJ1-1, with TRBD1 as a possible D gene (5 bases). Germline-derived CDR1 and CDR2 are MDHEN and SYDVKM. With 5 bases removed from V and 1 base from J, the gap between germline ends came to 14 bases. This CDR3 has 15 amino acids. The CDR3 DNA reads as TGTGCCAGCAGTCCGACGTGGGGGGGGAACACTGAAGCTTTCTTT. As protein: CASSPTWGGNTEAFF.

The chain has TRBV19 and TRBJ2-5; tentatively, D is TRBD1 (5 bases). Germline CDR1 reads LNHDA; CDR2 reads SQIVND (reference sequence). Trimming took 5 bases from V and 5 from J, leaving 15 bases between them. CDR3 length: 14 residues. This CDR3 is CASSPTRVWETQYF. CDR3 DNA: TGTGCCAGTAGTCCAACCAGGGTTTGGGAGACCCAGTACTTC.

The CDR3 region has the DNA TGTGCCAGCAGTTTACACAGGGTTGGGGGAGAAAAACTGTTTTTT. Encoded protein: CASSLHRVGGEKLFF. This chain uses TRBV28 with TRBJ1-4; D is possibly TRBD1 (6 bases). From germline, CDR1 is MDHEN and CDR2 SYDVKM. V was pared by 2 bases and J by 8 bases, with 15 bases between. The CDR3 is 15 residues long.

This rearrangement joins TRBV2 to TRBJ2-5; unclear D gene. This CDR3 is 11 amino acids long. V shed 7 bases and J shed 5 bases, with 8 bases lying between them. Germline loops: CDR1 SNHLY, CDR2 FYNNEI. The CDR3 sequence is CASTVQETQYF. CDR3 sequence (DNA): TGTGCCAGCACCGTCCAGGAGACCCAGTACTTC. Full variable domain (outside the CDR3, taken from reference TRBV2 and TRBJ2-5): EPEVTQTPSHQVTQMGQEVILRCVPISNHLYFYWYRQILGQKVEFLVSFYNNEISEKSEIFDDQFSVERPDGSNFTLKIRSTKLEDSAMYFCASTVQETQYFGPGTRLLVL.

The chain carries TRBV7-3 and TRBJ2-5, with TRBD1 as a possible D gene (6 bases). The CDR3 runs to 13 residues. The ends were cut back, 4 bases at V and 5 bases at J, with 11 bases in the middle. The V gene's germline CDR1 is SGHTA and CDR2 FQGTGA. CDR3 sequence (DNA): TGTGCCAGCAGCTCGGACAGTAAGGAGACCCAGTACTTC. This gives the protein CASSSDSKETQYF.

This clone has a handful of counts. The chain carries TRBV5-1 and TRBJ1-6; 8 bases line up with TRBD1. The CDR3 is 15 amino acids. V dropped 3 bases and J dropped 9; count of bases not matched to a gene: 8. Germline V CDR1 and CDR2: SGHRS, YFSETQ. As DNA, the CDR3 is TGCGCCAGCAGCTCGCAGACAGGGGTGAGTTCACCCCTCCACTTT. Its protein is CASSSQTGVSSPLHF. Combining the CDR3 with reference TRBV5-1 and TRBJ1-6 gives the whole variable domain KAGVTQTPRYLIKTRGQQVTLSCSPISGHRSVSWYQQTPGQGLQFLFEYFSETQRNKGNFPGRFSGRQFSNSRSEMNVSTLELGDSALYLCASSSQTGVSSPLHFGNGTRLTVT.

The genes are TRBV11-3 and TRBJ1-5; D is unresolved. The CDR3 contains 17 residues. In germline, CDR1 is SGHNT, CDR2 YENEEA. The germline V and J ends were trimmed by 4 bases and 7 bases, with 23 bases remaining between them. The CDR3 DNA follows: TGTGCCAGCAGCTCATCACGACCAAGACTGGCGGGGCAGCCCCAGCATTTT. It translates to CASSSSRPRLAGQPQHF.

Of note for this clone: The junction and the germline gene differ at one end; a read error may be behind it. The chain is built from TRBV30 and TRBJ2-1, with 8 bases that match TRBD2. Germline assignment: CDR1 GTSNPN and CDR2 SVGIG (reference sequence). The length of the CDR3 is 17 residues. CDR3 in DNA: TGTGCCTGGAGTCGAGTAGCGGGGATAGCCTCCTACAATGAGCAGCTCTTC. Translated, it gives CAWSRVAGIASYNEQLF.